Presented here are 32 T cell receptor beta chains from one specimen sequenced in a study of cytomegalovirus exposure and HLA in healthy donors. Researchers ran the PCR with 60 Vbeta and 13 Jbeta primers. Profiled with immunoSEQ multiplex PCR; TCRdb holds only in-frame clones, not every one. The sample yields over 150,000 clones, over 65% seen once. The material sequenced was PBMCs. The receptors here all came from a woman aged 25 to 39 in good health and CMV-seronegative.

The chain recombines TRBV11-1 with TRBJ1-1; 7 nucleotides agree with TRBD1. The CDR3 covers 15 residues. The V gene's germline CDR1 is SGHAT and CDR2 FQDESV (reference sequence). Trimming removed 5 bases from V and 5 bases from J; junction bases left unmatched: 11. DNA for the CDR3: TGTGCCAGCAGCCAGAAGAGGGGGCGAGGAACTGAAGCTTTCTTT. This encodes CASSQKRGRGTEAFF.

This clone appeared once. The rearrangement uses TRBV5-1 and TRBJ2-6; no clear D gene. The CDR3 contains 17 residues. The V end lost 3 bases, the J end lost 5 bases, and 18 bases lay between the germline ends. CDR1 is SGHRS, CDR2 YFSETQ, per germline. CDR3 loop: CASSCPLLFCRANVLTF. The CDR3 nucleotides read TGCGCCAGCAGCTGCCCTCTGCTATTCTGTAGGGCCAACGTCCTGACTTTC.

The chain employs TRBV5-3 and TRBJ1-5, with 7 nucleotides matching TRBD1. TRBV5-3 is designated an ORF whose function remains uncertain. The CDR3 is 18 residues long. J lost 2 bases, V lost 1 base, and 12 bases had no gene match. The CDR3 loop reads CARSLQYTGVGGNQPQHF. The CDR3 DNA reads TGTGCCAGAAGCTTGCAGTATACAGGGGTAGGGGGCAATCAGCCCCAGCATTTT.

The rearrangement joins TRBV27 to TRBJ2-3, with D maybe TRBD2 (5 bases). V lost 8 bases, J lost 5 bases, and 14 bases lay in between. CDR1 is MNHEY and CDR2 is SMNVEV in the germline V gene (reference sequence). CDR3 size: 13 residues. CDR3 protein: CASLTRRGDTQYF. DNA of the CDR3: TGTGCCAGCTTAACCCGCCGGGGAGATACGCAGTATTTT.

This chain links TRBV5-1 with TRBJ1-1, with TRBD1 matching over 7 bases. The CDR3 contains 16 residues. J lost 0 bases, V lost 4 bases, and 9 bases had no gene match. Germline assignment: CDR1 SGHRS and CDR2 YFSETQ. The CDR3 protein is CASSKGQLEMNTEAFF. The CDR3 coding sequence is TGCGCCAGCAGCAAGGGACAGCTAGAAATGAACACTGAAGCTTTCTTT.

The V and J genes are TRBV5-1 and TRBJ2-5; 7 bases match TRBD2. The CDR3 totals 19 residues. V lost 0 bases to trimming and J lost 5 bases; unmatched junction nucleotides: 19. Germline CDR1 is SGHRS and CDR2 is YFSETQ. CDR3 in amino acids: CASSLEFRLADLPRETQYF. The CDR3 bases are TGCGCCAGCAGCTTGGAGTTCCGGCTAGCGGACCTACCGCGGGAGACCCAGTACTTC.

The rearrangement links TRBV27 to TRBJ1-1; no reliable D call. The CDR3 extends over 14 amino acids. V dropped 4 bases and J dropped 1 base, with 10 bases sitting between them. Germline V CDR1 and CDR2: MNHEY, SMNVEV (reference sequence). CDR3 sequence reads: CASSSPGENTEAFF. The CDR3 DNA sequence: TGTGCCAGCAGTTCGCCCGGGGAGAACACTGAAGCTTTCTTT.

V usage is TRBV19 and J usage is TRBJ2-5; TRBD1 might be the D (5 bases). V was shortened by 3 bases and J by 2 bases, with 10 bases between the two germline ends. The CDR3 is 14 residues long. Per germline, CDR1 LNHDA and CDR2 SQIVND (reference sequence). CDR3 sequence (DNA): TGTGCCAGTAGTATTCGACAGTTTCAAGAGACCCAGTACTTC. Encoded protein: CASSIRQFQETQYF.

The J gene is TRBJ2-3, the V gene TRBV19, with 7 bases matching TRBD1. This CDR3 is built from 17 residues. Germline lookup yields CDR1 LNHDA and CDR2 SQIVND (reference sequence). The V and J ends lost 5 bases and 0 bases, in that order; junction bases with no gene match: 11. CDR3 sequence (DNA): TGTGCCAGTAGTCCAGATAGGACAGGTTCTAGCACAGATACGCAGTATTTT. Residues: CASSPDRTGSSTDTQYF.

This clone showed up just once. V is TRBV6-5 and J is TRBJ2-1; 9 bases agree with TRBD2. This CDR3 contains 15 residues. Germline V gene lookup returns CDR1 MNHEY and CDR2 SVGAGI. The ends lost 3 bases at V and 9 bases at J; junction bases unmatched: 9. CDR3 bases: TGTGCCAGCAGTTATTCCGGGACTAGCATCAGTGAGCAGTTCTTC. It yields the protein CASSYSGTSISEQFF.

This sequence joins TRBV15 and TRBJ2-1; tentative D call: TRBD2 (5 bases). Per the germline V gene, CDR1 is LNHNV and CDR2 is YYDKDF (reference sequence). Trimming stripped 3 bases from V and 10 bases from J, with 10 bases between. This CDR3 comprises 12 residues. CDR3 in amino acids: CATSRYTGEQFF. DNA for the CDR3: TGTGCCACCAGCAGGTATACGGGGGAGCAGTTCTTC.

This chain uses TRBV5-1 with TRBJ2-5, with D possibly TRBD1 on 6 matching bases. This CDR3 region has 14 residues. Germline CDR1 SGHRS, CDR2 YFSETQ. V was shortened by 4 bases and J by 4 bases, with 14 bases between the two germline ends. The CDR3 nucleotides are TGCGCCAGCAGCCCAAACAGGGTTCGAGAGACCCAGTACTTC. Its protein product is CASSPNRVRETQYF.

The chain uses TRBV6-1 and TRBJ2-7; D is undetermined. V was trimmed by 2 bases and J by 2 bases, leaving 13 bases between them. Germline CDR1 and CDR2: MNHNS and SASEGT. The CDR3 contains 15 residues. This CDR3 reads CASSEIQAAPYEQYF. The CDR3 region has the DNA TGTGCCAGCAGTGAAATCCAGGCCGCACCCTACGAGCAGTACTTC.

The sample holds one count of this clone. The chain joins TRBV29-1 to TRBJ2-7; 8 nucleotides line up with TRBD2. The CDR3 has 11 amino acids. The ends lost 4 bases at V and 5 bases at J; junction bases unmatched: 1. The V gene's germline CDR1 is SQVTM and CDR2 ANQGSEA. The CDR3 DNA follows: TGCAGCGTTGGGGGACTAGACGAGCAGTACTTC. It specifies CSVGGLDEQYF.

The CDR3, as DNA: TGTGCCAGCAGCCAAGTGAAGGATAGCTCTAGCACAGATACGCAGTATTTT. The encoded protein is CASSQVKDSSSTDTQYF. The rearrangement uses TRBV4-2 and TRBJ2-3; D not resolved. This CDR3 is built from 17 residues. Germline V gives CDR1 LGHNA, CDR2 YNFKEQ. V lost 1 base and J lost 0, with 14 bases in between.

CDR3 sequence (DNA): TGTGCCAGCAGATGGCGATCGGATCTAGCGGGAGGGGGAAAAAACATTCAGTACTTC. Translating gives CASRWRSDLAGGGKNIQYF. The chain has TRBV11-3 and TRBJ2-4; 12 positions agree with TRBD2. The CDR3 has 19 amino acids. Germline CDR1 SGHNT, CDR2 YENEEA. The V segment lost 6 bases and the J segment 4 bases; nucleotides outside the gene matches: 16.

The chain joins TRBV5-1 to TRBJ2-3; D is perhaps TRBD2 (6 bases). Germline CDR1 is SGHRS and CDR2 is YFSETQ. This CDR3 has 18 residues. V lost 4 bases and J lost 2, with 23 bases in between. CDR3 nucleotides: TGCGCCAGCAGCCCCAAGGACTACACCCTTGATCTCACAGATACGCAGTATTTT. Protein product: CASSPKDYTLDLTDTQYF.

The chain carries TRBV25-1 and TRBJ2-3; tentative D call: TRBD1 (5 bases). The CDR3 totals 17 residues. CDR1 MGHDK and CDR2 SYGVNS come from the germline V gene. V gave up 3 bases and J gave up 0 bases, with 16 bases separating them. As DNA, the CDR3 is TGTGCCAGCAGTGATCCCCTGAGACAGCACAGCACAGATACGCAGTATTTT. It yields the protein CASSDPLRQHSTDTQYF.

V and J are TRBV6-4 and TRBJ1-2; weak D call: TRBD1 (6 bases). Germline V lookup: CDR1 MRHNA, CDR2 SNTAGT. The V end was cut by 2 bases, the J end by 1 base, with 14 bases between. This CDR3 spans 16 amino acids. The CDR3 loop reads CASSDRSDSGNYGYTF. CDR3 in DNA: TGTGCCAGCAGTGACAGGTCGGACAGTGGTAACTATGGCTACACCTTC.

The chain combines TRBV21-1 with TRBJ1-3; the D call in the table, TRBD1, was not verified against the DNA. TRBV21-1 is marked as a pseudogene. This CDR3 is 20 amino acids long. CDR3 amino acids: CASSKGGDRGPASSGNTIYF. As DNA, the CDR3 is TGTGCCAGCAGCAAAGGGGGGGACAGGGGGCCCGCCAGCTCTGGAAACACCATATATTTT.

In this sample, this clone turned up once. The chain couples TRBV6-1 to TRBJ1-1, with TRBD1 as a possible D gene (5 bases). Per the germline V gene, CDR1 is MNHNS and CDR2 is SASEGT. Between the trimmed V and J ends, which lost 3 bases and 2 bases, there was a span of 13 bases. The CDR3 is made up of 15 amino acids. The CDR3 DNA sequence: TGTGCCAGCAGTGACCAAGGGGTCTATAACACTGAAGCTTTCTTT. Translating gives CASSDQGVYNTEAFF.

This rearrangement joins TRBV9 to TRBJ1-2; D is possibly TRBD1 (5 bases). Germline V gene data show CDR1 as SGDLS and CDR2 as YYNGEE. Trimming removed 0 bases at V and 3 bases at J, with 15 bases between. CDR3 length equals 16 residues. The CDR3: CASSVDGGSEYYGYTF. The CDR3 DNA sequence: TGTGCCAGCAGCGTAGATGGGGGGAGTGAGTACTATGGCTACACCTTC.

The gene calls are TRBV5-6 and TRBJ1-5; the D is unclear. This CDR3 has 15 residues. The germline CDR1 and CDR2 sequences are SGHDT and YYEEEE. Trimming took off 0 bases at V and 2 bases at J, with 9 bases between the two ends. CDR3 sequence reads: CASSLGGRGNQPQHF. Written as DNA, the CDR3 is TGTGCCAGCAGCTTGGGTGGGCGCGGCAATCAGCCCCAGCATTTT.

The rearrangement links TRBV7-8 to TRBJ2-3, with TRBD1 as a possible D gene (7 bases). The V gene's germline CDR1 is SGHVS and CDR2 FQNEAQ. Trimming took 7 bases from V and 5 from J, leaving 16 bases between them. The CDR3 is 14 residues long. CDR3 loop: CASTQGGEEDTQYF. The DNA for the CDR3 is TGTGCCAGCACGCAGGGGGGTGAGGAAGATACGCAGTATTTT.

This clone was seen just once. This chain joins TRBV9 and TRBJ2-3, with unresolved D. The CDR3 extends over 14 amino acids. V was clipped by 0 bases and J by 4 bases, with 9 bases between them. The germline CDR1 and CDR2 sequences are SGDLS and YYNGEE. As DNA, the CDR3 is TGTGCCAGCAGCGTAGTGGAAGCGTCAGATACGCAGTATTTT. Its translation: CASSVVEASDTQYF. Using reference TRBV9 and TRBJ2-3 for the parts outside the CDR3, the full variable domain is DSGVTQTPKHLITATGQRVTLRCSPRSGDLSVYWYQQSLDQGLQFLIQYYNGEERAKGNILERFSAQQFPDLHSELNLSSLELGDSALYFCASSVVEASDTQYFGPGTRLTVL.

V gene TRBV5-1 combines with J gene TRBJ1-1; 8 bases fit TRBD1. The CDR3 length is 15 residues. Trimming cost V 4 bases and J 4 bases; bases outside gene matches: 9. Germline loops: CDR1 SGHRS, CDR2 YFSETQ. Here the CDR3 DNA reads TGCGCCAGCAGCCCTATACAGGGGGGGAGCACTGAAGCTTTCTTT. This gives the protein CASSPIQGGSTEAFF.

The V and J genes are TRBV7-2 and TRBJ1-5; no clear D gene. CDR1 and CDR2 (germline): SGHTA, FQGNSA. This CDR3 comprises 12 residues. V was pared by 8 bases and J by 4 bases, with 9 bases between. The CDR3 DNA reads TGTGCCAGCGCGCTTCGAAATCAGCCCCAGCATTTT. Its translation: CASALRNQPQHF.

V gene TRBV5-1 combines with J gene TRBJ2-7, with D tentatively TRBD1 (5 bases). V was shortened by 1 base and J by 2 bases, with 13 bases between the two germline ends. Germline V gene sequence: CDR1 SGHRS, CDR2 YFSETQ. The CDR3 length is 15 residues. The CDR3 region is CASSLRQGPTYEQYF. The CDR3 DNA reads TGCGCCAGCAGCTTGAGGCAGGGCCCGACCTACGAGCAGTACTTC.

Notes on this clone: Other nucleotide sequences from this sample produce the same CDR3. V usage is TRBV15 and J usage is TRBJ2-3, with 11 bases identical to TRBD2. The CDR3 loop spans 15 amino acids. Trimming removed 9 bases from V and 0 bases from J; junction bases left unmatched: 5. Germline CDR1 LNHNV, CDR2 YYDKDF (reference sequence). This chain's CDR3 is CATSGRGSSTDTQYF. In DNA, the CDR3 is TGTGCCACTAGCGGGAGGGGTTCTAGCACAGATACGCAGTATTTT.

This clone has more than one count but fewer than ten. The chain joins TRBV18 to TRBJ2-1; TRBD2 agrees at 7 bases. Trimming at V came to 2 bases and at J to 3 bases, leaving 4 bases not matched to a gene. Per the germline V gene, CDR1 is KGHSH and CDR2 is LQKENI. There are 15 residues in the CDR3. The CDR3 DNA reads TGTGCCAGCTCACCAGGGAGGGACCTCTACAATGAGCAGTTCTTC. This translates into CASSPGRDLYNEQFF.

The V gene is TRBV5-1, the J gene TRBJ2-1; 11 bases line up with TRBD2. This CDR3 has 16 residues. The germline V gene encodes CDR1 SGHRS and CDR2 YFSETQ. V lost 0 bases, J lost 7 bases, and 6 bases stayed unmatched. CDR3 sequence reads: CASSLEGASGRNEQFF. CDR3 in DNA: TGCGCCAGCAGCTTGGAAGGGGCTAGCGGGAGGAATGAGCAGTTCTTC.

The chain combines TRBV19 with TRBJ2-7; 8 nucleotides align to TRBD2. The V gene's germline CDR1 is LNHDA and CDR2 SQIVND (reference sequence). The CDR3 runs to 15 residues. The V gene end was trimmed by 5 bases and the J gene end by 5 bases; junction bases not matched to a gene: 11. As DNA, the CDR3 is TGTGCCAGTAGTTTAACGGGAGGGCCGGTCCACGAGCAGTACTTC. As protein: CASSLTGGPVHEQYF.